One sample yielded the 26 T cell receptor beta chains listed below, sequenced in a study of blood T cell repertoires in COVID-19. Repertoires were generated with immunoSEQ multiplex PCR, while TCRdb's copy carries only in-frame clones and drops some. The table includes about 250,000 clones, about 80% detected once. Sequencing was performed on peripheral blood. The origin of the receptors is a man older than 75 with acute or convalescent COVID-19.

The chain uses TRBV7-2 and TRBJ2-2; 7 positions agree with TRBD2. The CDR3 loop spans 15 amino acids. Germline V gene sequence: CDR1 SGHTA, CDR2 FQGNSA. Losses at the gene ends were 3 bases for V and 7 bases for J; bases not matched to a gene: 8. The CDR3 sequence is CASSFLAGDRGELFF. CDR3 DNA: TGTGCCAGCAGCTTTCTTGCGGGAGATCGCGGGGAGCTGTTTTTT.

In this sample, this clone turned up a few times. The gene calls are TRBV3-1 (or the pseudogene TRBV3-2) and TRBJ2-7; TRBD1 might be the D (6 bases). Trimming took off 1 base at V and 2 bases at J, with 12 bases between the two ends. Germline-derived CDR1 and CDR2 are LGHDT and YNNKEL (reference sequence). The CDR3 has 15 amino acids. CDR3 bases: TGTGCCAGCAGCCAAGTCTGGGACACCACCTACGAGCAGTACTTC. It translates to CASSQVWDTTYEQYF.

The rearrangement links TRBV18 to TRBJ2-6; TRBD2 might be the D (5 bases). The CDR3 is 14 residues long. Between the trimmed V and J ends, which lost 8 bases and 1 base, there was a span of 9 bases. CDR1 is KGHSH and CDR2 is LQKENI in the germline V gene. The CDR3 nucleotides are TGTGCCAGCCGCCGGGGATCTGGGGCCAACGTCCTGACTTTC. Its translation: CASRRGSGANVLTF. Filled out from reference TRBV18 and TRBJ2-6, the complete variable domain reads NAGVMQNPRHLVRRRGQEARLRCSPMKGHSHVYWYRQLPEEGLKFMVYLQKENIIDESGMPKERFSAEFPKEGPSILRIQQVVRGDSAAYFCASRRGSGANVLTFGAGSRLTVL.

The chain recombines TRBV27 with TRBJ1-5; TRBD1 aligns across 8 bases. Germline CDR1 reads MNHEY; CDR2 reads SMNVEV (reference sequence). The CDR3 is made up of 15 amino acids. V lost 4 bases and J lost 9; bases outside the gene matches: 11. As DNA, the CDR3 is TGTGCCAGCAGTTCAGGACAGGGCTTAGTATCGCCCCAGCATTTT. Protein sequence: CASSSGQGLVSPQHF.

This clone was counted between two and nine times. The chain couples TRBV19 to TRBJ2-1, with a weak D call TRBD2 (5 bases). CDR3 length equals 16 residues. The germline gives CDR1 LNHDA, CDR2 SQIVND (reference sequence). Deletions cut 2 bases from V and 7 bases from J, with 18 bases between. CDR3 in DNA: TGTGCCAGTAGTATACCTACGCAACTAGTGGTAAATGAGCAGTTCTTC. Its translation is CASSIPTQLVVNEQFF. Supplemented by reference TRBV19 and TRBJ2-1, the full variable domain reads DGGITQSPKYLFRKEGQNVTLSCEQNLNHDAMYWYRQDPGQGLRLIYYSQIVNDFQKGDIAEGYSVSREKKESFPLTVTSAQKNPTAFYLCASSIPTQLVVNEQFFGPGTRLTVL.

This chain uses TRBV5-4 with TRBJ1-6; no reliable D call. Trimming pared 4 bases from V and 9 bases from J, leaving 20 bases between. Per germline, CDR1 SGHNT and CDR2 YYREEE (reference sequence). The CDR3 is 16 amino acids. CDR3 in DNA: TGTGCCAGCAGCGTTCCGAGTGCCCATAATGGTTCACCCCTCCACTTT. Amino acids: CASSVPSAHNGSPLHF.

This clone occurred a few times. The V and J genes are TRBV5-4 and TRBJ1-5; D unclear. The CDR3 is made up of 14 amino acids. V lost 0 bases and J lost 6, with 10 bases in between. From germline, CDR1 is SGHNT and CDR2 YYREEE (reference sequence). The CDR3: CASSLAGRAQPQHF. The CDR3 nucleotides are TGTGCCAGCAGCTTGGCCGGGAGGGCTCAGCCCCAGCATTTT.

The genes are TRBV6-1 and TRBJ1-6; D gene unclear. Between the trimmed V and J ends, which lost 3 bases and 7 bases, there was a span of 10 bases. Germline CDR1 reads MNHNS; CDR2 reads SASEGT. The CDR3 totals 14 residues. CDR3 region: CASSDKGGNSPLHF. The CDR3 coding sequence is TGTGCCAGCAGTGATAAGGGAGGGAATTCACCCCTCCACTTT.

V is TRBV2 and J is TRBJ1-1, with 8 bases lining up with TRBD1. Germline values: CDR1 SNHLY, CDR2 FYNNEI. J gave up 0 bases and V 11 bases, and 5 bases lay outside the gene matches. CDR3 length: 13 amino acids. CDR3 sequence: CAGGQEMNTEAFF. The CDR3 DNA reads TGTGCCGGGGGACAGGAAATGAACACTGAAGCTTTCTTT.

The CDR3 is CASGVGSTDTQYF. For the CDR3, the DNA is TGTGCCAGCGGGGTTGGGAGTACAGATACGCAGTATTTT. The chain employs TRBV6-5 and TRBJ2-3, with a weak D call TRBD2 (5 bases). The V end was cut by 8 bases, the J end by 3 bases, with 12 bases between. The CDR3 runs 13 residues. The germline gives CDR1 MNHEY, CDR2 SVGAGI.

This chain links TRBV9 with TRBJ2-7; 8 bases match TRBD1. Germline V gene sequence: CDR1 SGDLS, CDR2 YYNGEE. This CDR3 contains 14 residues. V shed 4 bases and J 3 bases; nucleotides not matched to a gene: 6. The CDR3: CASSSGQGNYEQYF. The CDR3 region has the DNA TGTGCCAGCAGCTCTGGACAGGGTAACTACGAGCAGTACTTC. The whole variable domain, remainder taken from reference TRBV9 and TRBJ2-7, is DSGVTQTPKHLITATGQRVTLRCSPRSGDLSVYWYQQSLDQGLQFLIQYYNGEERAKGNILERFSAQQFPDLHSELNLSSLELGDSALYFCASSSGQGNYEQYFGPGTRLTVT.

The gene calls are TRBV5-1 and TRBJ2-5; weak D call: TRBD1 (6 bases). Trimming shortened V by 0 bases and J by 6 bases, and 9 bases separated the two germline ends. Germline V gene sequence: CDR1 SGHRS, CDR2 YFSETQ. This CDR3 has 13 residues. The CDR3 reads CASSLEGGKTQYF. CDR3 nucleotides: TGCGCCAGCAGCTTGGAAGGGGGTAAGACCCAGTACTTC.

The chain has TRBV7-3 and TRBJ2-3; D uncertain. The germline gives CDR1 SGHTA, CDR2 FQGTGA. The CDR3 is 13 amino acids. Trimming removed 7 bases at V and 3 bases at J, with 11 bases between. The CDR3: CASTQSVTDTQYF. CDR3 nucleotide sequence: TGTGCCAGCACCCAAAGCGTTACAGATACGCAGTATTTT.

The gene calls are TRBV5-1 and TRBJ2-2; TRBD1 matches 10 bases. Germline-derived CDR1 and CDR2 are SGHRS and YFSETQ. The CDR3 extends over 15 amino acids. J lost 4 bases, V lost 10 bases, and 10 bases had no gene match. The chain's CDR3 is CASGSGQGVTGELFF. In DNA form, the CDR3 reads TGCGCCTCCGGGTCCGGACAGGGGGTCACCGGGGAGCTGTTTTTT.

In its sample, this clone was seen once. The V gene is TRBV5-1, the J gene TRBJ2-7; unclear D gene. V was clipped by 3 bases and J by 6 bases, with 22 bases between them. There are 16 residues in the CDR3. From germline, CDR1 is SGHRS and CDR2 YFSETQ. The CDR3 DNA is TGCGCCAGCAGCTCCCGACCAGAGGCGCCTAATCGCGAGCAGTACTTC. Encoded protein: CASSSRPEAPNREQYF.

V is TRBV7-8 and J is TRBJ2-2; 9 bases agree with TRBD2. CDR1 is SGHVS, CDR2 FQNEAQ, per germline. The ends lost 3 bases at V and 6 bases at J; junction bases unmatched: 2. The CDR3 is 14 residues long. Here the CDR3 reads CASSFLAGSGELFF. The CDR3 DNA sequence: TGTGCCAGCAGCTTTCTAGCGGGGTCCGGGGAGCTGTTTTTT.

The rearrangement uses TRBV9 and TRBJ2-3, with D possibly matching TRBD1 (6 bases). The germline CDR1 and CDR2 sequences are SGDLS and YYNGEE. The CDR3 has 13 amino acids. The V gene lost 0 bases and the J gene lost 6 bases, with 8 bases spanning the gap. Written as DNA, the CDR3 is TGTGCCAGCAGCGTAGCTAGGGGGGATACGCAGTATTTT. This sequence encodes CASSVARGDTQYF. Based on the CDR3 plus reference TRBV9 and TRBJ2-3, the full variable domain is DSGVTQTPKHLITATGQRVTLRCSPRSGDLSVYWYQQSLDQGLQFLIQYYNGEERAKGNILERFSAQQFPDLHSELNLSSLELGDSALYFCASSVARGDTQYFGPGTRLTVL.

The J gene is TRBJ1-2, the V gene TRBV27; D is possibly TRBD1 (6 bases). V gave up 1 base and J gave up 8 bases, with 11 bases separating them. Looked up from germline, CDR1 is MNHEY and CDR2 is SMNVEV (reference sequence). The CDR3 is made up of 13 amino acids. The CDR3 sequence: CASSLWVGAGYTF. The CDR3 DNA sequence: TGTGCCAGCAGTTTATGGGTGGGGGCGGGCTACACCTTC.

The chain couples TRBV4-1 to TRBJ2-5; TRBD2 is a possible D gene (5 bases). V shed 4 bases and J shed 2 bases, with 11 bases lying between them. The CDR3 has 14 residues. CDR1 is MGHRA, CDR2 YSYEKL, per germline. This CDR3 is CASSPGGPQETQYF. Here the CDR3 DNA reads TGCGCCAGCAGCCCAGGCGGGCCGCAAGAGACCCAGTACTTC.

This clone was seen more than once but under ten times. This chain connects TRBV6-1 to TRBJ1-5, with D unresolved. V was clipped by 2 bases and J by 0 bases, with 5 bases between them. This CDR3 is built from 14 residues. CDR1 is MNHNS, CDR2 SASEGT, per germline. The CDR3 region has the DNA TGTGCCAGCAGTGAACAGTCTAGCAATCAGCCCCAGCATTTT. This gives the protein CASSEQSSNQPQHF.

The CDR3 DNA reads as TGTGCCAGCAGCATAACAGGGGGGTCCTATAATTCACCCCTCCACTTT. It yields the protein CASSITGGSYNSPLHF. The rearrangement links TRBV6-4 to TRBJ1-6; TRBD1 matches 8 bases. Germline V gene sequence: CDR1 MRHNA, CDR2 SNTAGT. V was pared by 6 bases and J by 1 base, with 5 bases of the junction left unmatched. CDR3 length: 16 amino acids.

The chain couples TRBV11-2 to TRBJ2-1, with TRBD2 matching 7 bases. The CDR3 runs to 15 residues. Germline CDR1 and CDR2: SGHAT and FQNNGV. The V gene end was trimmed by 1 base and the J gene end by 9 bases; junction bases not matched to a gene: 9. CDR3 in DNA: TGTGCCAGCAGCTTAGGAGGGAGGGCTGAGAGTGAGCAGTTCTTC. Translated, it gives CASSLGGRAESEQFF.

J is TRBJ2-7 and V is TRBV7-9; no definite D call. This CDR3 spans 13 amino acids. V gave up 4 bases and J gave up 3 bases, with 10 bases separating them. Per the germline V gene, CDR1 is SEHNR and CDR2 is FQNEAQ (reference sequence). This CDR3 reads CASSSTTFYEQYF. The CDR3 region has the DNA TGTGCCAGCAGCTCTACTACCTTCTACGAGCAGTACTTC.

The chain carries TRBV29-1 and TRBJ2-2; D is unresolved. Germline V lookup: CDR1 SQVTM, CDR2 ANQGSEA. The CDR3 length is 11 residues. V was clipped by 4 bases and J by 5 bases, with 5 bases between them. The CDR3 loop is CSVGITGELFF. The CDR3 DNA reads as TGCAGCGTTGGTATAACCGGGGAGCTGTTTTTT.

The genes are TRBV7-9 and TRBJ1-1; 11 bases are a match to TRBD1. The V and J ends lost 4 bases and 1 base, in that order; junction bases with no gene match: 14. CDR1 and CDR2 (germline): SEHNR, FQNEAQ (reference sequence). The CDR3 is 19 amino acids. The CDR3 protein is CASSSVTGTGGFRNTEAFF. The CDR3 DNA reads as TGTGCCAGCAGCTCGGTCACCGGGACAGGGGGATTCAGGAACACTGAAGCTTTCTTT.

The chain couples TRBV5-1 to TRBJ2-5; D remains ambiguous. There are 13 residues in the CDR3. Trimming cost V 0 bases and J 4 bases, with 7 bases left between them. Per germline, CDR1 SGHRS and CDR2 YFSETQ. The CDR3 reads CASSLARSETQYF. The CDR3 DNA reads as TGCGCCAGCAGCTTGGCCAGGTCAGAGACCCAGTACTTC. The whole variable domain, remainder taken from reference TRBV5-1 and TRBJ2-5, is KAGVTQTPRYLIKTRGQQVTLSCSPISGHRSVSWYQQTPGQGLQFLFEYFSETQRNKGNFPGRFSGRQFSNSRSEMNVSTLELGDSALYLCASSLARSETQYFGPGTRLLVL.